The sample holds many counts of the clone carrying this T cell receptor beta chain. This sample is drawn from a study of T-cell reconstitution after alpha-beta-depleted transplantation in children. It was with unique molecular identifiers that the TCRbeta library was prepared. MiXCR was run by TCRdb on the PCR reads, yielding one entry per CDR3 protein. This table holds about 610,000 distinct CDR3 sequences, 10% found once. Trimming took 2 bases from V and 7 from J, leaving 12 bases between them. CDR1 and CDR2 (germline): MDHEN, SYDVKM. CDR3 length: 14 residues. Sequenced material: PBMCs from the stem cell graft donor, taken from the stem cell graft. The rearrangement links TRBV28 to TRBJ1-5, with a tentative D call TRBD1 (6 bases). This TCR derives from a human donor who donated a stem cell graft to a child with acute myeloid leukemia. CDR3 loop: CASSLPRTEQPQHF. In DNA, the CDR3 is TGTGCCAGCAGTTTACCTCGGACAGAGCAGCCCCAGCATTTT. The full variable domain, with the rest looked up from reference TRBV28 and TRBJ1-5, is DVKVTQSSRYLVKRTGEKVFLECVQDMDHENMFWYRQDPGLGLRLIYFSYDVKMKEKGDIPEGYSVSREKKERFSLILESASTNQTSMYLCASSLPRTEQPQHFGDGTRLSIL.